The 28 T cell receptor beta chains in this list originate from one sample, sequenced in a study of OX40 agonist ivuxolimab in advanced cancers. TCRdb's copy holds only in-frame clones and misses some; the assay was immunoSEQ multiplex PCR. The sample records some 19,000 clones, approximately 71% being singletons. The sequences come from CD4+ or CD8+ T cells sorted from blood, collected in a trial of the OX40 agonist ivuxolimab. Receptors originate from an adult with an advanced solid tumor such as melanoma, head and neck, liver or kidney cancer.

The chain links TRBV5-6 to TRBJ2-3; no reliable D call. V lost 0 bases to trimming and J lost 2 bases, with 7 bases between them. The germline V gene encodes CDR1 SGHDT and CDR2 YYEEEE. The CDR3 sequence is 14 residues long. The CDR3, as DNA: TGTGCCAGCAGCTTGGCGGCAGACACAGATACGCAGTATTTT. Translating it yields CASSLAADTDTQYF.

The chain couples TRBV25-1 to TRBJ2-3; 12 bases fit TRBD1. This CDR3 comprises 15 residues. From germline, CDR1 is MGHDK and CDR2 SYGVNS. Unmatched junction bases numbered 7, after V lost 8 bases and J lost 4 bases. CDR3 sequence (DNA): TGTGCCAGCGCATTGGGGACAGGGGGCTCAGATACGCAGTATTTT. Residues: CASALGTGGSDTQYF. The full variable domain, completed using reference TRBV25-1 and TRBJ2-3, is EADIYQTPRYLVIGTGKKITLECSQTMGHDKMYWYQQDPGMELHLIHYSYGVNSTEKGDLSSESTVSRIRTEHFPLTLESARPSHTSQYLCASALGTGGSDTQYFGPGTRLTVL.

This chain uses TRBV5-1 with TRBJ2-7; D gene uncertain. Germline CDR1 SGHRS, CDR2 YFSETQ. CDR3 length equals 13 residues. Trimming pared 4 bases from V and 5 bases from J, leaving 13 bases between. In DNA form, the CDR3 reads TGCGCCAGCAGCCTCGGGCCGGTTGACGAGCAGTACTTC. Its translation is CASSLGPVDEQYF.

Here the CDR3 DNA reads TGTGCCAGCAGCTTAGAGGTAGGCAATCAGCCCCAGCATTTT. Encoded protein: CASSLEVGNQPQHF. The rearrangement joins TRBV7-8 to TRBJ1-5; D remains ambiguous. The V gene's germline CDR1 is SGHVS and CDR2 FQNEAQ. With 1 base removed from V and 2 bases from J, the gap between germline ends came to 6 bases. This CDR3 contains 14 residues.

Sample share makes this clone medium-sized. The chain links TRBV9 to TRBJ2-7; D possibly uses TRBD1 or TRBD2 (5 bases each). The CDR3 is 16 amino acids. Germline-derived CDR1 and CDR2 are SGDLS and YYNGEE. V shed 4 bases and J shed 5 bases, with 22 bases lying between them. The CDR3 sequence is CASSPGTSGYWDEQYF. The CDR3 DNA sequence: TGTGCCAGCAGCCCCGGGACCTCAGGATATTGGGACGAGCAGTACTTC.

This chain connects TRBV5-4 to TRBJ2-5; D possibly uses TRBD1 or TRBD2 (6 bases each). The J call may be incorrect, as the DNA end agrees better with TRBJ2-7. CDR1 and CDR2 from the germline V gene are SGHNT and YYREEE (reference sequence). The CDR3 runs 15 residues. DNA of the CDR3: TGTGCCAGCAGCTTGGCGGGGGCGCCTGACTACGAGCAGTACTTC. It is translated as CASSLAGAPDYEQYF.

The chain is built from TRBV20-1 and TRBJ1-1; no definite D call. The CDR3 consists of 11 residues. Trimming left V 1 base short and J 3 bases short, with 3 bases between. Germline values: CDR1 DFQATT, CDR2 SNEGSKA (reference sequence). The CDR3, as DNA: TGCAGTGCTAGAGGAGACACTGAAGCTTTCTTT. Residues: CSARGDTEAFF.

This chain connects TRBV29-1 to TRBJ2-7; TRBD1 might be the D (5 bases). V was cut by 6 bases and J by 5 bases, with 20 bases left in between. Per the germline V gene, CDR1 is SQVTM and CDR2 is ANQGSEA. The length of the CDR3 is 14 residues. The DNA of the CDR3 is TGCAGCGTCTCGGGTGATGTCAGGGCCCACGAGCAGTACTTC. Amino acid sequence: CSVSGDVRAHEQYF.

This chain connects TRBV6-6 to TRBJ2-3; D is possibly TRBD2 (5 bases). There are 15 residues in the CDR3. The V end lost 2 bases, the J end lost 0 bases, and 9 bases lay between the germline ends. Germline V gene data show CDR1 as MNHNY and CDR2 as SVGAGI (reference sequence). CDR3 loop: CASSYAGQSTDTQYF. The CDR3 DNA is TGTGCCAGCAGTTACGCGGGCCAAAGCACAGATACGCAGTATTTT.

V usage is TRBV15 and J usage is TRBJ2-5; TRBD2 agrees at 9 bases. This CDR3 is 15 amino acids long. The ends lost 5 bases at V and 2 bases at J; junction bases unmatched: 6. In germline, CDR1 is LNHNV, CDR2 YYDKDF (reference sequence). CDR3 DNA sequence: TGTGCCACCAGCTCCAAGCGGGGGGATCAAGAGACCCAGTACTTC. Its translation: CATSSKRGDQETQYF.

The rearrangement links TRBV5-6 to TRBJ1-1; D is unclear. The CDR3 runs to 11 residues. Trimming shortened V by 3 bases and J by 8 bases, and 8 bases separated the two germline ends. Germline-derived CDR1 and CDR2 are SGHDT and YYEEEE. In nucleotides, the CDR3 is TGTGCCAGCAGCTATAGAAGGGAAGCTTTCTTT. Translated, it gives CASSYRREAFF.

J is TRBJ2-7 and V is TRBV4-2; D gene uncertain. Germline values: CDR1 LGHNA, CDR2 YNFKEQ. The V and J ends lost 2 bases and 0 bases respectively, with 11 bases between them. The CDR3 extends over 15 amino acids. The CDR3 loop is CASSQTQESSYEQYF. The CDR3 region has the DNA TGTGCCAGCAGCCAAACTCAGGAGAGCTCCTACGAGCAGTACTTC.

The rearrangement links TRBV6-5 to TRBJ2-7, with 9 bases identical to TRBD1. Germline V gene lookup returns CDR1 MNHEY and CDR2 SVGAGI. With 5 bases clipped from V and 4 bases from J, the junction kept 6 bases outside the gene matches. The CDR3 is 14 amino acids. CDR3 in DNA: TGTGCCAGCAGTCCCGGGACAGGGATGTACGAGCAGTACTTC. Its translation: CASSPGTGMYEQYF.

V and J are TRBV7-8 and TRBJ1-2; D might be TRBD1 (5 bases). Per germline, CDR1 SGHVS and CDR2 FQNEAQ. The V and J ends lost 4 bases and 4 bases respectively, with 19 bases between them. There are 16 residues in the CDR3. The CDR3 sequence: CASSSNTPETAYGYTF. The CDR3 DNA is TGTGCCAGCAGCTCCAATACCCCCGAGACAGCCTATGGCTACACCTTC. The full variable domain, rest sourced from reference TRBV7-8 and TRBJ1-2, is GAGVSQSPRYKVAKRGQDVALRCDPISGHVSLFWYQQALGQGPEFLTYFQNEAQLDKSGLPSDRFFAERPEGSVSTLKIQRTQQEDSAVYLCASSSNTPETAYGYTFGSGTRLTVV.

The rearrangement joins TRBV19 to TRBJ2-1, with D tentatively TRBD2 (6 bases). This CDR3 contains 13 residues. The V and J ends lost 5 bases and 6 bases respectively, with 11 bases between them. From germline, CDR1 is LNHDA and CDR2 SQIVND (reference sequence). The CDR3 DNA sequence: TGTGCCAGTAGTCCGGGAGTCGGCAATGAGCAGTTCTTC. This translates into CASSPGVGNEQFF.

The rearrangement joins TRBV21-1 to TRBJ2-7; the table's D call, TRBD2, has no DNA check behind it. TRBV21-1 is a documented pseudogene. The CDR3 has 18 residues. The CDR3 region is CASSKSERGGPLSYEQYF. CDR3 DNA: TGTGCCAGCAGCAAAAGCGAGCGGGGGGGCCCCCTCTCCTACGAGCAGTACTTC.

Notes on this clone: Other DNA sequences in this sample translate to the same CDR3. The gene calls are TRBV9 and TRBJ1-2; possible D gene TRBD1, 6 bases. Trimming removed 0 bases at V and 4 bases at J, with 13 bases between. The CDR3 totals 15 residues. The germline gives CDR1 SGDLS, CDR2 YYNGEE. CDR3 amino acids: CASSVERGYGYGYTF. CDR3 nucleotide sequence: TGTGCCAGCAGCGTAGAGAGGGGGTATGGCTATGGCTACACCTTC.

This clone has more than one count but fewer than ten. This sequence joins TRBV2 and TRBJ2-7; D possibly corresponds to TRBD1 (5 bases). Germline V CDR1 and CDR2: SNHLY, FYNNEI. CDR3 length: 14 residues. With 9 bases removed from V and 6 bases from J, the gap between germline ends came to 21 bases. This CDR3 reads CASSYRTSQSEQYF. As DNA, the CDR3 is TGTGCCAGTAGTTACAGGACATCGCAGTCCGAGCAGTACTTC.

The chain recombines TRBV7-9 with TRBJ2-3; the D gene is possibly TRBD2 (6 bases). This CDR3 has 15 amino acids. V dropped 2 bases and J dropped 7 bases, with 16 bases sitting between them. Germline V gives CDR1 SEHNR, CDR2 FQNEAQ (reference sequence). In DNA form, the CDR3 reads TGTGCCAGCAGCTTATTTAGTGGTCGGGAGAATACGCAGTATTTT. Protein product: CASSLFSGRENTQYF.

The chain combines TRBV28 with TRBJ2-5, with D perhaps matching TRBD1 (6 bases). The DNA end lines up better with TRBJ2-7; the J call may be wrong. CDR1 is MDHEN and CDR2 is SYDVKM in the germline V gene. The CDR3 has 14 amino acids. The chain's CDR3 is CASSLTGQTYEQYF. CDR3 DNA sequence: TGTGCCAGCAGTTTAACGGGACAAACCTACGAGCAGTACTTC.

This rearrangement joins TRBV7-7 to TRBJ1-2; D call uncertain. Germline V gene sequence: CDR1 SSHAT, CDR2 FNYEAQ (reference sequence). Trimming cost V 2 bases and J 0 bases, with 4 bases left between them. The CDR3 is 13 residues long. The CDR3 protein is CASSLRSNYGYTF. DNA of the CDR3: TGTGCCAGCAGCTTAAGGTCTAACTATGGCTACACCTTC.

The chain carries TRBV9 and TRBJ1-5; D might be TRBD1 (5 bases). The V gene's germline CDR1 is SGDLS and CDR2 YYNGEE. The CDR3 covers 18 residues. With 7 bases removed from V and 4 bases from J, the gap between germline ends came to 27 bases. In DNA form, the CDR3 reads TGTGCCAGCCTAATAGCTTTAATGGGGGTATGGAGAAATCAGCCCCAGCATTTT. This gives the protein CASLIALMGVWRNQPQHF.

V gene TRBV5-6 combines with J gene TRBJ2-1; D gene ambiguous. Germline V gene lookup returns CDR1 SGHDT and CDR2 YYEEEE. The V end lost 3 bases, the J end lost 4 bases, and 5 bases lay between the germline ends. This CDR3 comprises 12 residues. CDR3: CASSYLYNEQFF. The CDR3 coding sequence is TGTGCCAGCAGCTACTTATACAATGAGCAGTTCTTC.

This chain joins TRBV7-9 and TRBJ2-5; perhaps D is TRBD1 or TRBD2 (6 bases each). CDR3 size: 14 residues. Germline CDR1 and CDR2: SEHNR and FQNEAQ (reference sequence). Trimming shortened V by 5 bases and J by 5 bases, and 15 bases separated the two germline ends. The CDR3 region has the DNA TGTGCCAGCAGCAGACCAGGGGCGGGGGAGACCCAGTACTTC. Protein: CASSRPGAGETQYF. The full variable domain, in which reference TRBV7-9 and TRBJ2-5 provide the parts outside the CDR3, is DTGVSQNPRHKITKRGQNVTFRCDPISEHNRLYWYRQTLGQGPEFLTYFQNEAQLEKSRLLSDRFSAERPKGSFSTLEIQRTEQGDSAMYLCASSRPGAGETQYFGPGTRLLVL.

In DNA, the CDR3 is TGTGCCAGCAGCCATGGGGTAGGGTCAGAGACCCAGTACTTC. This gives the protein CASSHGVGSETQYF. The chain carries TRBV7-9 and TRBJ2-5; D is unresolved. This CDR3 region has 14 residues. Looked up from germline, CDR1 is SEHNR and CDR2 is FQNEAQ (reference sequence). V shed 5 bases and J shed 4 bases, with 14 bases lying between them.

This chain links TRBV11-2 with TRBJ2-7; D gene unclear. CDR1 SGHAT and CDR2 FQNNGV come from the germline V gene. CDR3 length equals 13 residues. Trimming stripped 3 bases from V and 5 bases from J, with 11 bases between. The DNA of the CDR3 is TGTGCCAGCAGCTTCGAGAGTAGGGACGAGCAGTACTTC. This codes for CASSFESRDEQYF. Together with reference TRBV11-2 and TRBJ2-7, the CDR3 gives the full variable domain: EAGVAQSPRYKIIEKRQSVAFWCNPISGHATLYWYQQILGQGPKLLIQFQNNGVVDDSQLPKDRFSAERLKGVDSTLKIQPAKLEDSAVYLCASSFESRDEQYFGPGTRLTVT.

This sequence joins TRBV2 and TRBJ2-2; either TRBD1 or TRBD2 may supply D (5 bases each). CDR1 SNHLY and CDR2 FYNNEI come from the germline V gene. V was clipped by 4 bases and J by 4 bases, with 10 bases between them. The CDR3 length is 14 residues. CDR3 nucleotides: TGTGCCAGCAGTGTCCGGGGCCCCACCGGGGAGCTGTTTTTT. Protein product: CASSVRGPTGELFF.

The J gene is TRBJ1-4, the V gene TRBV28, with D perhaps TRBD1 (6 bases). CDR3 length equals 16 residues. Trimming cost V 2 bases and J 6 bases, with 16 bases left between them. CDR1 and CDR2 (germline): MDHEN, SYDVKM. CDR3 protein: CASSLDPTGIDEKLFF. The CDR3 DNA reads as TGTGCCAGCAGTTTAGACCCTACAGGGATTGATGAAAAACTGTTTTTT.